The 31 T cell receptor beta chains below come from one sample, sequenced in a study of blood T cell repertoires in COVID-19. The method was immunoSEQ multiplex PCR; TCRdb's version includes in-frame clones alone and lacks a portion of them. The data hold a few hundred thousand clones, with roughly 90% observed a single time. Sequenced material: PBMCs or T cells enriched from blood (not recorded which). Source of these receptors: a woman aged 25 to 39 who had recovered from COVID-19.

This clone has only one observation. The chain links TRBV5-1 to TRBJ2-4; 7 nucleotides line up with TRBD1. Germline CDR1 and CDR2: SGHRS and YFSETQ. The CDR3 is 13 amino acids. The junction had 3 bases not matched to a gene; V was cut back by 0 bases and J by 9 bases. The CDR3 DNA reads TGCGCCAGCAGCTTGGAGGGGGCGGGCATTCAGTACTTC. Residues: CASSLEGAGIQYF.

The chain is built from TRBV19 and TRBJ2-4, with 7 nucleotides matching TRBD1. CDR3 length: 14 amino acids. The germline V gene has CDR1 LNHDA and CDR2 SQIVND (reference sequence). V was clipped by 6 bases and J by 0 bases; unmatched bases: 2. Here the CDR3 reads CASRRQGAKNIQYF. In nucleotides, the CDR3 is TGTGCCAGTAGAAGACAGGGAGCCAAAAACATTCAGTACTTC.

The chain is built from TRBV29-1 and TRBJ2-3; D unresolved. CDR3 size: 14 residues. Germline-derived CDR1 and CDR2 are SQVTM and ANQGSEA. With 2 bases removed from V and 1 base from J, the gap between germline ends came to 10 bases. The CDR3 loop reads CSVELHRGTDTQYF. The CDR3 DNA sequence: TGCAGCGTTGAACTTCATCGCGGCACAGATACGCAGTATTTT.

This clone turned up a few times. V gene TRBV7-8 combines with J gene TRBJ1-5; TRBD1 is a possible D gene (6 bases). Germline lookup yields CDR1 SGHVS and CDR2 FQNEAQ. CDR3 size: 15 residues. V shed 5 bases and J shed 4 bases, with 15 bases lying between them. The CDR3 DNA reads as TGTGCCAGCAGCGCATACAGGGTAGGGAATCAGCCCCAGCATTTT. Its translation is CASSAYRVGNQPQHF.

The chain has TRBV5-1 and TRBJ2-7, with D perhaps TRBD1 (5 bases). The CDR3 runs to 14 residues. The germline V gene encodes CDR1 SGHRS and CDR2 YFSETQ. Trimming left V 0 bases short and J 0 bases short, with 7 bases between. CDR3 sequence: CASSLVDSSYEQYF. In nucleotides, the CDR3 is TGCGCCAGCAGCTTGGTAGACAGCTCCTACGAGCAGTACTTC.

The rearrangement links TRBV19 to TRBJ1-1; D remains unclear. Per the germline V gene, CDR1 is LNHDA and CDR2 is SQIVND (reference sequence). This CDR3 is 11 amino acids long. V was trimmed by 8 bases and J by 3 bases, leaving 7 bases between them. Written as DNA, the CDR3 is TGTGCCAGTCTCCGGGACACTGAAGCTTTCTTT. Translated, it gives CASLRDTEAFF.

The rearrangement joins TRBV4-1 to TRBJ1-5; D is possibly TRBD1 (6 bases). Germline loops: CDR1 MGHRA, CDR2 YSYEKL. V lost 3 bases, J lost 4 bases, and 13 bases lay in between. The CDR3 runs to 15 residues. In nucleotides, the CDR3 is TGCGCCAGCAGCCATCCCGACAGGACAAATCAGCCCCAGCATTTT. Amino acids: CASSHPDRTNQPQHF.

CDR3 in amino acids: CASSSPGTEALPYGYTF. The DNA for the CDR3 is TGTGCCAGCAGTTCTCCCGGGACAGAAGCACTTCCCTATGGCTACACCTTC. This chain joins TRBV28 and TRBJ1-2; 7 nucleotides agree with TRBD1. The CDR3 runs 17 residues. The V and J ends lost 4 bases and 4 bases, in that order; junction bases with no gene match: 15. Germline V gene sequence: CDR1 MDHEN, CDR2 SYDVKM.

This sequence joins TRBV4-2 and TRBJ1-5; no firm D call. Per the germline V gene, CDR1 is LGHNA and CDR2 is YNFKEQ. Trimming cost V 3 bases and J 3 bases, with 9 bases left between them. The CDR3 is 14 residues long. This CDR3 is CASSQGESNQPQHF. The CDR3 bases are TGTGCCAGCAGCCAGGGAGAGTCCAATCAGCCCCAGCATTTT.

The V gene is TRBV7-8, the J gene TRBJ1-6, with D perhaps matching TRBD1 (6 bases). V lost 1 base and J 7 bases, leaving 11 bases between the germline ends. In germline, CDR1 is SGHVS, CDR2 FQNEAQ. This CDR3 has 15 amino acids. As DNA, the CDR3 is TGTGCCAGCAGCTTAGAGGGACATATGAATTCACCCCTCCACTTT. Its translation: CASSLEGHMNSPLHF. Drawing the rest from reference TRBV7-8 and TRBJ1-6, the complete variable domain is GAGVSQSPRYKVAKRGQDVALRCDPISGHVSLFWYQQALGQGPEFLTYFQNEAQLDKSGLPSDRFFAERPEGSVSTLKIQRTQQEDSAVYLCASSLEGHMNSPLHFGNGTRLTVT.

This clone was detected once. The CDR3 DNA is TGTGCCAGCAGCAACATCAACACCGGGGAGCTGTTTTTT. Residues: CASSNINTGELFF. V is TRBV28 and J is TRBJ2-2; no firm D call. The germline CDR1 and CDR2 sequences are MDHEN and SYDVKM. V gave up 6 bases and J gave up 2 bases, with 7 bases separating them. This CDR3 spans 13 amino acids.

The rearrangement uses TRBV7-2 and TRBJ1-1, with D uncertain. Trimming took 2 bases from V and 8 from J, leaving 12 bases between them. CDR1 and CDR2 from the germline V gene are SGHTA and FQGNSA. This CDR3 region has 13 residues. The CDR3 sequence: CASSLRRLAEAFF. CDR3 coding DNA: TGTGCCAGCAGCTTAAGGAGGCTGGCAGAAGCTTTCTTT.

The chain uses TRBV27 and TRBJ1-6; 7 bases fit TRBD1. Per germline, CDR1 MNHEY and CDR2 SMNVEV (reference sequence). The CDR3 is 17 residues long. V lost 4 bases to trimming and J lost 0 bases; unmatched junction nucleotides: 6. The CDR3, as DNA: TGTGCCAGCAGTTCCGCCAGGGGGAGCTCCTATAATTCACCCCTCCACTTT. It translates to CASSSARGSSYNSPLHF.

The V gene is TRBV9, the J gene TRBJ1-2; tentative D call: TRBD1 (5 bases). The ends were cut back, 3 bases at V and 3 bases at J, with 15 bases in the middle. From germline, CDR1 is SGDLS and CDR2 YYNGEE. This CDR3 region has 15 residues. In DNA, the CDR3 is TGTGCCAGCAGCGCCGCGGGGCAGGAAGACTATGGCTACACCTTC. Its translation: CASSAAGQEDYGYTF.

The chain carries TRBV18 and TRBJ2-4; the D is unclear. The CDR3 spans 13 residues. V was clipped by 4 bases and J by 7 bases, with 11 bases between them. The germline V gene has CDR1 KGHSH and CDR2 LQKENI. As DNA, the CDR3 is TGTGCCAGCTCACTAACAGAAGTCAACATTCAGTACTTC. Encoded protein: CASSLTEVNIQYF.

This CDR3 reads CASSLSTYSNQPQHF. DNA for the CDR3: TGTGCCAGCAGTTTATCGACATATAGCAATCAGCCCCAGCATTTT. This sequence joins TRBV28 and TRBJ1-5; D is unresolved. CDR1 and CDR2 (germline): MDHEN, SYDVKM. Trimming pared 1 base from V and 0 bases from J, leaving 7 bases between. The CDR3 is 15 residues long.

A remark on this clone: A read error may account for a junction end that differs from germline. The rearrangement uses TRBV9 and TRBJ2-1; TRBD1 might be the D (5 bases). This CDR3 region has 11 residues. CDR1 and CDR2 (germline): SGDLS, YYNGEE. The CDR3 here is CASSVDTTRVF. As DNA, the CDR3 is TGTGCCAGCAGCGTAGACACCACCAGGGTCTTC.

J is TRBJ1-4 and V is TRBV15; TRBD1 aligns across 7 bases. V gave up 5 bases and J gave up 4 bases; unmatched junction bases: 4. Germline V gene data show CDR1 as LNHNV and CDR2 as YYDKDF (reference sequence). This CDR3 spans 14 amino acids. CDR3 loop: CATSSRDSNEKLFF. CDR3 DNA: TGTGCCACCAGCTCCCGGGACAGTAATGAAAAACTGTTTTTT.

The chain recombines TRBV27 with TRBJ1-6; 7 bases match TRBD1. CDR3 length: 17 amino acids. CDR1 is MNHEY, CDR2 SMNVEV, per germline (reference sequence). Trimming removed 2 bases from V and 6 bases from J; junction bases left unmatched: 10. The CDR3 bases are TGTGCCAGCAGTTTAATTCCGGGGGACAGATTTAATTCACCCCTCCACTTT. This gives the protein CASSLIPGDRFNSPLHF.

The J gene is TRBJ2-5, the V gene TRBV3-1 (or the pseudogene TRBV3-2); a possible D gene is TRBD2 (9 bases). Between the trimmed V and J ends, which lost 0 bases and 0 bases, there was a span of 23 bases. Germline V gene lookup returns CDR1 LGHDT and CDR2 YNNKEL (reference sequence). The CDR3 is 20 amino acids. The CDR3 coding sequence is TGTGCCAGCAGCCAAGAATCGACAGGGGTGTTAGCGGGGGACCAAGAGACCCAGTACTTC. This translates into CASSQESTGVLAGDQETQYF.

Comments on this clone: Other nucleotide sequences in the sample specify the same CDR3. V and J are TRBV7-9 and TRBJ2-5; 12 bases map to TRBD2. The V and J ends lost 2 bases and 5 bases, in that order; junction bases with no gene match: 0. CDR1 is SEHNR, CDR2 FQNEAQ, per germline (reference sequence). The CDR3 extends over 14 amino acids. CDR3 nucleotides: TGTGCCAGCAGCTTACTAGCGGGGGGGGAGACCCAGTACTTC. Its translation: CASSLLAGGETQYF.

This clone came up once. The V gene is TRBV16, the J gene TRBJ1-4; D unresolved. Trimming pared 0 bases from V and 5 bases from J, leaving 4 bases between. There are 13 residues in the CDR3. In germline, CDR1 is KGHSY, CDR2 FQNENV. CDR3 sequence: CASSQSRNEKLFF. The CDR3 nucleotides are TGTGCCAGCAGCCAATCCAGGAATGAAAAACTGTTTTTT.

The genes are TRBV14 and TRBJ2-7; maybe TRBD1 (5 bases). The CDR3 runs 12 residues. Deletions cut 6 bases from V and 2 bases from J, with 8 bases between. The germline V gene has CDR1 SGHDN and CDR2 FVKESK. CDR3 protein: CASRAGTYEQYF. CDR3 in DNA: TGTGCCAGCAGGGCAGGGACCTACGAGCAGTACTTC.

CDR3 protein: CATSGTGGIEQFF. The CDR3 coding sequence is TGTGCCACCTCCGGGACAGGGGGTATTGAGCAGTTCTTC. The V and J genes are TRBV6-5 and TRBJ2-1, with TRBD1 identical over 11 bases. CDR3 length: 13 residues. V lost 10 bases to trimming and J lost 9 bases; unmatched junction nucleotides: 8. Germline V gene lookup returns CDR1 MNHEY and CDR2 SVGAGI.

V and J are TRBV5-1 and TRBJ2-3; 7 bases match TRBD1. The CDR3 spans 16 residues. Germline V gene sequence: CDR1 SGHRS, CDR2 YFSETQ. The trim removed 0 bases at V and 1 base at J, leaving 5 bases unmatched. The CDR3 reads CASSLAPTGRTDTQYF. The CDR3, as DNA: TGCGCCAGCAGCTTGGCCCCGACAGGGCGCACAGATACGCAGTATTTT.

DNA for the CDR3: TGTGCCAGCAGTTTATTGGGTGCGAGACAGGACCAACGATATGGCTACACCTTC. Translating gives CASSLLGARQDQRYGYTF. The chain is built from TRBV27 and TRBJ1-2; maybe TRBD1 (6 bases). Germline CDR1 reads MNHEY; CDR2 reads SMNVEV (reference sequence). The CDR3 totals 18 residues. Deletions cut 1 base from V and 5 bases from J, with 23 bases between.

The V and J genes are TRBV6-5 and TRBJ2-1; D is uncertain. Trimming removed 6 bases at V and 9 bases at J, with 9 bases between. Germline V gives CDR1 MNHEY, CDR2 SVGAGI. This CDR3 contains 11 residues. The CDR3 coding sequence is TGTGCCAGCAGCCCCATCGGTGAGCAGTTCTTC. Encoded protein: CASSPIGEQFF.

V gene TRBV6-5 combines with J gene TRBJ2-3, with 7 bases that match TRBD1. Germline V gene sequence: CDR1 MNHEY, CDR2 SVGAGI. This CDR3 has 13 amino acids. Losses at the gene ends were 7 bases for V and 4 bases for J; bases not matched to a gene: 5. CDR3 in amino acids: CASIPTGADTQYF. The CDR3, as DNA: TGTGCCAGCATCCCTACAGGGGCAGATACGCAGTATTTT.

The gene calls are TRBV4-3 and TRBJ1-5; D perhaps matches TRBD1 (5 bases). Per the germline V gene, CDR1 is LGHNA and CDR2 is YSLEER. Trimming stripped 2 bases from V and 3 bases from J, with 11 bases between. The length of the CDR3 is 15 residues. This CDR3 reads CASSQSRQINQPQHF. The CDR3 nucleotides read TGCGCCAGCAGCCAATCGAGACAGATCAATCAGCCCCAGCATTTT.

This clone occurred once. The chain couples TRBV28 to TRBJ1-5; 8 bases fit TRBD1. This CDR3 is built from 15 residues. The germline V gene has CDR1 MDHEN and CDR2 SYDVKM. The ends lost 4 bases at V and 6 bases at J; junction bases unmatched: 8. The CDR3: CASSSATGGGQPQHF. In DNA form, the CDR3 reads TGTGCCAGCAGTTCGGCCACAGGGGGGGGTCAGCCCCAGCATTTT.

CDR3 sequence reads: CASSQESPFGGNLDEQYF. CDR3 bases: TGCGCCAGCAGCCAAGAAAGCCCTTTTGGGGGGAACCTCGACGAGCAGTACTTC. The chain uses TRBV4-1 and TRBJ2-7; D is perhaps TRBD2 (6 bases). The CDR3 covers 18 residues. V was trimmed by 0 bases and J by 5 bases, leaving 23 bases between them. Germline V gene lookup returns CDR1 MGHRA and CDR2 YSYEKL.